This T cell receptor beta chain was found in a study of beta chain features in type 1 diabetes. Germline CDR1 SGHRS, CDR2 YFSETQ. V lost 0 bases, J lost 7 bases, and 11 bases lay in between. This CDR3 is 15 amino acids long. The whole isolated RNA underwent reverse transcription, so sequencing captured expressed TCRB transcripts. The average output of naive, central memory and regulatory T cell samples was several million reads. Sequencing used immunoSEQ multiplex PCR; TCRdb keeps in-frame clones, though not all of them. The table records approximately 730,000 clones, roughly 13% of them present only once. Using CD45RO/CCR7/CD25/CD127/CD95/CD27, CD4+ naive, central memory, regulatory and stem cell-like memory cells were sorted. Each of the sorted populations had a purity greater than 95%. The study's findings and limits: People with Type 1 diabetes carried modestly yet significantly shorter TCRB CDR3s in all four CD4+ subsets. Among type 1 diabetes patients, VDJ junctions had fewer insertions and more deletions.

Turning to this clone: What it binds is not known.

The receptor was derived from a young man with type 1 diabetes. Sample: naive CD4+ T cells from blood. V is TRBV5-1 and J is TRBJ1-6; D ambiguous. CDR3 bases: TGCGCCAGCAGCTTGGAGCAGTCAAGGAATTCACCCCTCCACTTT. Amino acids: CASSLEQSRNSPLHF.